This T cell receptor (beta chain) was captured by sequencing in a study of blood T cell repertoires in COVID-19 (dated by TCRdb to about 2020). Notes on the research overall: Collaborator samples came from the United States, Italy and Spain and covered acute and convalescent phases of COVID-19. The material from the prospective study consisted of cDNA or gDNA derived from T cells, B-cell-depleted T cells, or PBMCs. The dataset comprised deeply sampled blood TCRbeta repertoires from subjects exposed to, actively infected with, or recovered from COVID-19. The repertoires were released in a freely available public database meant as a resource for research on the immune response to SARS-CoV-2. Samples were obtained from the ongoing ImmuneRACE study (first 160 participants) and from approximately 1,200 subjects provided by 6 global collaborators. Nearly every sample came with metadata listing a de-identified subject ID, COVID-19 status, age in years and sex. Where available, HLA class I and class II types were taken from metadata supplied by the sample provider and were not determined by assay-based typing.

V is pruned by 5 bases and J by 4 bases, leaving 11 bases of the junction without a gene match. The CDR3 numbers 17 residues from cysteine through phenylalanine. The read is trimmed to its CDR3 DNA, 51 bases read in frame from base 1. According to the germline V gene, CDR1 reads SGHAT and CDR2 reads FQNNGV. What the research found in general, with its limitations: The amount of clinical and demographic metadata varied by source and participant and was provided uncurated.

TCRbeta CDR3 regions were amplified from genomic DNA using the immunoSEQ Assay, a bias-controlled multiplex PCR. In the paper's pipeline: The number of nucleated cells in each sample was estimated by amplification of reference gene primers within the assay. To quantify the absolute abundance of each unique TCRbeta CDR3 rearrangement, sequence reads were collapsed and filtered. Productive Simpson clonality was computed per sample as the square root of Simpson's diversity index over productive rearrangements. As stored in TCRdb, this immuneACCESS dataset retains in-frame rearrangements with V and J assigned. A fraction of the clones does not appear; measured against another copy, unresolved V genes explain less than half of the discrepancy, and the remainder lacks a known reason. V and J calls and clone size are those listed in that table; D and trimming were worked out from the DNA. The sample contains around 79,000 clones, approximately 90% of them found a single time. The top ten clonotypes cover approximately 15% of the sample.

Collaborating institutions collected whole blood in K2EDTA tubes following their own protocols. For TCRbeta analysis, collaborators shipped samples as frozen whole blood, isolated PBMCs, or DNA extracted from either of those sample types. As concerns this clone: The antigen it recognizes is unknown. No per-base quality is available; no much larger clone lies one base away.

The sample was peripheral blood. This TCR derives from a man aged 70 or older with active or convalescent COVID-19. This chain is built from TRBV11-2 and TRBJ1-1, with 12 middle bases fitting TRBD1. The CDR3 here reads CASSLTPGTGGSTEAFF. The nucleotide sequence reads as follows: TGTGCCAGCAGCCTTACGCCCGGGACAGGGGGCAGCACTGAAGCTTTCTTT.